This TCR beta chain was found in a study of blood T cell repertoires in COVID-19 (dated by TCRdb to about 2020). In the study overall: Samples from collaborators originated in the United States, Italy and Spain and spanned both the acute and convalescent phases of COVID-19. Where available, HLA class I and class II types were obtained from metadata supplied by the sample provider rather than from assay-based typing. Deeply sampled blood TCRbeta repertoires from subjects exposed to, actively infected with, or recovered from COVID-19 were included in the dataset. Samples were obtained from the ongoing ImmuneRACE study (first 160 participants) and from some 1,300 subjects provided by 6 global collaborators. The material from the prospective study consisted of cDNA or gDNA derived from T cells, B-cell-depleted T cells, or PBMCs. The repertoires were made available in a free public database intended to serve as a resource for research on the immune response to SARS-CoV-2. Nearly every sample came with metadata listing a de-identified subject ID, COVID-19 status, age in years and sex.

The collaborating institutions used their own protocols to collect whole blood in K2EDTA tubes. For TCRbeta analysis, collaborators shipped samples in one of three forms: frozen whole blood, isolated PBMCs, or DNA extracted from either of those sample types. This clone came up once. Its binding antigen is unknown. No clone much larger than this one lies a single base away; base qualities are absent. V is shortened by 0 bases, J by 2 bases, and the region joining them spans 10 bases. Per the germline V gene, SNHLY is the CDR1 and FYNNEI is the CDR2. The CDR3 sequence holds 15 residues, the cysteine and phenylalanine included. Only the CDR3 part of the read is kept: 45 bases, read in frame from the first base. The immunoSEQ Assay, a bias-controlled multiplex PCR, was used to amplify TCRbeta CDR3 regions from genomic DNA. The published analysis was carried out like this. The number of nucleated cells in each sample was estimated from the amplification of reference gene primers within the assay. To quantify the absolute abundance of each unique TCRbeta CDR3 rearrangement, sequence reads were collapsed and filtered. For each sample, productive Simpson clonality was calculated as the square root of Simpson's diversity index across productive rearrangements. TCRdb carries this immuneACCESS record with in-frame sequences only. Its versions omit some clonotypes, under half of them owing to an unresolved V gene in the studies checked, with the rest unexplained. D and trimming were read from the DNA, whereas the V and J calls and clone size are those reported in that table. The sample profile shows approximately 81,000 clones; roughly 78% of them were found once. The ten biggest clones cover approximately 7.3% of the sample.

Points the paper makes about the study in general: The amount of clinical and demographic metadata varied by source and participant and was provided uncurated.

The chain couples TRBV2 to TRBJ1-1; the D gene is not confidently resolved. The receptor was isolated from a human donor in a cohort sampled during active COVID-19. The material sequenced was peripheral blood. The DNA sequence reads TGTGCCAGCAGTGAAGCGCTTGGCAGTAACACTGAAGCTTTCTTT. Its product reads: CASSEALGSNTEAFF.